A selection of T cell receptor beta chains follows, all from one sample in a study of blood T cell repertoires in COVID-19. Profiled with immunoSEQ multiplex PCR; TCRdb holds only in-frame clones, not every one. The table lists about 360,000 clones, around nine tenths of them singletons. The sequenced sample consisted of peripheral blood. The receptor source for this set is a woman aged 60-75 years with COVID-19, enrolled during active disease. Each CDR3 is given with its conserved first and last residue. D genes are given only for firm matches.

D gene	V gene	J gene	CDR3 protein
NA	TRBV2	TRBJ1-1	CASVTGGEATEAFF
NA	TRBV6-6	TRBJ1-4	CASRGGINEKLFF
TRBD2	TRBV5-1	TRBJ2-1	CASSPFSGGAIEQFF
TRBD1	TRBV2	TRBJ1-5	CASSTGGIRSNQPQHF
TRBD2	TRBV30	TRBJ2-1	CAHRTSAYNEQFF
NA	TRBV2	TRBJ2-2	CAKSGESTGELFF
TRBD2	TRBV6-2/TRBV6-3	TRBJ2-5	CASSPGGAGGETQYF
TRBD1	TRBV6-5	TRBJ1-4	CASRRQGAEKLFF
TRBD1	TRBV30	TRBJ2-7	CAWSPPGTAPYEQYF
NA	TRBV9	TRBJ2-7	CASSVSQGSYEQYF
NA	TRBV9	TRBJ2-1	CASSEHIKITYNEQFF
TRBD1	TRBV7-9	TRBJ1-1	CASSISDRGTEAFF
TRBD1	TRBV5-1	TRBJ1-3	CASSQGQRALSSGNTIYF
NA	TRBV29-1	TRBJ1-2	CSVEDLRDPNYGYTF
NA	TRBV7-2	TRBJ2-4	CASTPLAKNIQYF
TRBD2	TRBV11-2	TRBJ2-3	CASSPGSGNTDTQYF
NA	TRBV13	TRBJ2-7	CASSFQGKPYEQYF
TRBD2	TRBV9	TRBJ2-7	CASSVAPSGGSYEQYF
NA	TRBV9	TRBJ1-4	CASSVGLQGRNEKLFF
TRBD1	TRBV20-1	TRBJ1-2	CSAGQVNTF
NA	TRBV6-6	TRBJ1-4	CASSYGQGEEKLFF
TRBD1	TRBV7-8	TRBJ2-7	CASSGQGPSF
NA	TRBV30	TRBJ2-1	CAWSVGGYEQFF
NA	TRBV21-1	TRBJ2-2	CASSKSRQKTTSGGAEEYSGELFF
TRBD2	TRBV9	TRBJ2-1	CASSPRLAGGVDSYNEQFF
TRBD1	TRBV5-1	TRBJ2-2	CASSWEPQQGVSGGELFF
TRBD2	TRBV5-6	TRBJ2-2	CASSQLGGANTGELFF
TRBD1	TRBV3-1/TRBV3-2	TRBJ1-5	CASSQSPGQGNQPQHF